This T cell receptor beta chain comes out of a study of regulatory T cells in long-lasting Graves disease (dated by TCRdb to about 2021). Regarding the study in general: To count as having persistent Graves' disease, a patient had to have received antithyroid drug treatment for over 5 years with TSH receptor autoantibodies remaining persistently positive. Antithyroid drugs had been taken for 8.5 to 12 years on average by persistent Graves' disease patients in the clinical cohort. TCR sequencing covered some 13 persistent and roughly 20 newly diagnosed Graves' disease patients, about 35 samples in total. The study took place in China and was registered as a clinical trial. Patients with persistent Graves' disease were compared with patients with newly diagnosed Graves' disease using TCR sequencing and RNA sequencing of peripheral blood.

Looking up the germline V gene yields CDR1 SNHLY and CDR2 FYNNEI. Germline trimming: 6 bases from V, 3 bases from J; junction bases outside gene matches: 8. Taken from cysteine to phenylalanine, the CDR3 has 16 residues. CDR3 DNA only is kept here, 48 bases in frame from base 1. The study at large found these results: Compared with newly diagnosed patients, patients with persistent Graves' disease had lower TCR Shannon entropy and fewer highly expanded clones, which suggests clonal expansion. Sequencing and analysis were limited to the TCR beta chain. More public clonotypes were shared among persistent patients (under 3,000) than among newly diagnosed patients (roughly 1,000). Only peripheral blood was studied, because thyroid tissue, the primary lesion, was inaccessible. Preferential use of TRBV28, TRBJ1-2 and TRBJ2-5 was observed in persistent disease, whereas TRBV20-1 and TRBJ2-1 were favored in newly diagnosed disease. The small sample size was acknowledged by the authors as a limitation that may reduce accuracy.

This clonotype was recorded many times. Its antigen remains unidentified. Per-base quality was not reported, and no clone a single base away is much larger than it. The sample's time point label, in plain terms: persistent/refractory GD, antithyroid drugs over 5 years with positive TRAb. RNA was extracted from PBMCs in TRIzol for both TCR sequencing and RNA sequencing. The diagnosis of Graves' disease was made according to American Thyroid Association guidelines. Patients for the study were recruited at an endocrinology department in Xi'an, China. Each patient gave 7.5 to 10 milliliters of peripheral blood, collected in an EDTA anticoagulant tube. PBMCs were isolated by Ficoll Paque Plus density gradient separation without further T cell sorting. An Agilent 2100 Bioanalyzer and agarose gel were used to check RNA quality, and a NanoDrop 2000 was used to measure RNA concentration. The library came from multiplex PCR. Sequencing used an Illumina HiSeq 4000. TCR beta libraries were built with iRepertoire HTBI primers and Arm-PCR amplification of CDR3 regions. Before sequencing, the PCR products underwent gel purification. From the authors' description of their analysis: Gene usage analysis of CDR3 amino acid clonotypes used the 55 to 80 TRBV and more than 13 TRBJ segments found across samples. COPE and FqMerger were used to merge filtered high-quality paired reads into contigs. BLAST was used to align contigs to IMGT TRBV, TRBD and TRBJ reference genes, and CDR3 was defined according to IMGT. Any clonotype with a frequency above 0.1% was counted as a highly expanded clone. Repertoire diversity was measured by Shannon entropy, and V-J evenness by the Gini coefficient. A clonotype was considered public if more than one individual shared it. The public reads were quality trimmed at Q25 with fastp and then assembled into clones with MiXCR by TCRdb, keeping productive beta chains. Entries are consolidated by CDR3 protein sequence, retaining the most common genes and DNA. TCRdb's processing, not the authors' own work, is the source of the V and J calls. Within this sample are a few hundred thousand distinct CDR3 sequences, with 20% to 25% of them counted one time only. The ten top clones hold 25% to 30% of the sample.

The input for sequencing was peripheral blood mononuclear cells (PBMCs), taken when the disease was refractory, from a patient treated with antithyroid drugs. The chain links TRBV2 with TRBJ2-2, with TRBD1 identical over 9 junction bases. The sequence was obtained from a woman between 35 and 50 years old with Graves disease. Donor details come from another sample of the same person, matched by shared clones. The CDR3 protein: CASRVTGGADTGELFF. In nucleotides, the sequence is TGTGCCAGCAGGGTTACAGGGGGCGCGGACACCGGGGAGCTGTTTTTT.